The 19 T cell receptor beta chains below all came from one sample that was sequenced in a study of cytomegalovirus exposure and HLA in healthy donors. The PCR was carried out with 60 Vbeta primers and 13 Jbeta primers. Method: immunoSEQ multiplex PCR; TCRdb's copy keeps in-frame clones and lacks some. The profile covers about 100,000 clones, with around three quarters appearing a single time and about 5.2% taken by the ten largest. The sequenced sample was PBMCs. Receptors were obtained from a female donor in good health and CMV-seropositive.

The chain has TRBV28 and TRBJ1-2; 7 nucleotides agree with TRBD1. Germline CDR1 is MDHEN and CDR2 is SYDVKM. The CDR3 runs to 14 residues. With V trimmed by 4 bases and J by 8 bases, 10 bases remained unmatched. The CDR3 region has the DNA TGTGCCAGCAGTTCAGCGGACAGGCACCTCGGCTACACCTTC. It encodes CASSSADRHLGYTF.

J is TRBJ2-6 and V is TRBV21-1; the tabulated D call, TRBD1, remains unverified against the DNA. TRBV21-1 counts as a pseudogene. The CDR3 contains 14 residues. Here the CDR3 reads CAGARAPGANVLTF. CDR3 nucleotide sequence: TGTGCCGGGGCCAGGGCCCCTGGGGCCAACGTCCTGACTTTC.

The V gene is TRBV18, the J gene TRBJ2-3, with TRBD2 matching over 8 bases. Per germline, CDR1 KGHSH and CDR2 LQKENI. CDR3 length: 14 residues. V was pared by 5 bases and J by 2 bases, with 3 bases of the junction left unmatched. The CDR3 sequence is CASSSTSATDTQYF. The CDR3 region has the DNA TGTGCCAGCTCATCGACTAGCGCCACAGATACGCAGTATTTT. Looking up the rest from reference TRBV18 and TRBJ2-3 gives the full variable domain: NAGVMQNPRHLVRRRGQEARLRCSPMKGHSHVYWYRQLPEEGLKFMVYLQKENIIDESGMPKERFSAEFPKEGPSILRIQQVVRGDSAAYFCASSSTSATDTQYFGPGTRLTVL.

In its sample, this clone was seen a few times. This chain uses TRBV18 with TRBJ1-5; TRBD1 agrees at 7 bases. V lost 4 bases, J lost 0 bases, and 6 bases stayed unmatched. The CDR3 spans 16 residues. Germline CDR1 is KGHSH and CDR2 is LQKENI. CDR3 protein: CASSLRQGNSNQPQHF. The CDR3 DNA sequence: TGTGCCAGCTCACTACGACAGGGAAATAGCAATCAGCCCCAGCATTTT. Filled out from reference TRBV18 and TRBJ1-5, the complete variable domain reads NAGVMQNPRHLVRRRGQEARLRCSPMKGHSHVYWYRQLPEEGLKFMVYLQKENIIDESGMPKERFSAEFPKEGPSILRIQQVVRGDSAAYFCASSLRQGNSNQPQHFGDGTRLSIL.

This clone was picked up a small number of times. The chain is built from TRBV30 and TRBJ1-1; 8 bases align to TRBD1. The CDR3 is 15 amino acids. CDR1 is GTSNPN and CDR2 is SVGIG in the germline V gene (reference sequence). J was trimmed by 1 base and V by 5 bases; bases with no gene match: 9. CDR3 nucleotide sequence: TGTGCCTGGCTTCGGACAGGGCTTGGGAACACTGAAGCTTTCTTT. It specifies CAWLRTGLGNTEAFF.

This clone occurred once. The chain uses TRBV29-1 and TRBJ1-2; a possible D gene is TRBD1 (5 bases). CDR1 is SQVTM and CDR2 is ANQGSEA in the germline V gene. The length of the CDR3 is 12 residues. V gave up 4 bases and J gave up 7 bases, with 13 bases separating them. The DNA for the CDR3 is TGCAGCGTTGGGGCAGGGTACCTTGGCTACACCTTC. Translation: CSVGAGYLGYTF.

In the case of this clone: A read error may account for a junction end that differs from germline. This chain links TRBV6-6 with TRBJ1-1; TRBD1 might be the D (5 bases). This CDR3 is 13 amino acids long. The germline CDR1 and CDR2 sequences are MNHNY and SVGAGI (reference sequence). The CDR3 protein is CASTQLSQEPHTF. In nucleotides, the CDR3 is TGTGCCAGCACCCAATTATCACAGGAACCCCATACTTTT.

This clone was observed once. This sequence joins TRBV7-6 and TRBJ2-5, with D perhaps matching TRBD2 (6 bases). Deletions cut 5 bases from V and 1 base from J, with 11 bases between. Germline loops: CDR1 SGHVS, CDR2 FNYEAQ. The CDR3 is 14 residues long. Written as DNA, the CDR3 is TGTGCCAGCAGCCATAACGGGGGCCAAGAGACCCAGTACTTC. It translates to CASSHNGGQETQYF. The full variable domain, rest sourced from reference TRBV7-6 and TRBJ2-5, is GAGVSQSPRYKVTKRGQDVALRCDPISGHVSLYWYRQALGQGPEFLTYFNYEAQQDKSGLPNDRFSAERPEGSISTLTIQRTEQRDSAMYRCASSHNGGQETQYFGPGTRLLVL.

The genes are TRBV27 and TRBJ1-4; weak D call: TRBD1 (5 bases). The V gene lost 5 bases and the J gene lost 7 bases, with 20 bases spanning the gap. Germline V CDR1 and CDR2: MNHEY, SMNVEV (reference sequence). This CDR3 region has 16 residues. CDR3 sequence: CASSPRWTGEIEKLFF. Written as DNA, the CDR3 is TGTGCCAGCAGTCCCAGATGGACGGGGGAAATTGAAAAACTGTTTTTT.

This clone has just a few counts. The V gene is TRBV2, the J gene TRBJ2-1, with D unclear. The CDR3 runs to 14 residues. The V end lost 7 bases, the J end lost 4 bases, and 14 bases lay between the germline ends. Germline V gives CDR1 SNHLY, CDR2 FYNNEI. The CDR3 region has the DNA TGTGCCAGCAATGAGCAGCAGGCATACAATGAGCAGTTCTTC. Translation gives CASNEQQAYNEQFF.

The V and J genes are TRBV9 and TRBJ2-2, with D perhaps matching TRBD1 (6 bases). Germline CDR1 is SGDLS and CDR2 is YYNGEE. The CDR3 length is 14 residues. Trimming pared 1 base from V and 6 bases from J, leaving 10 bases between. CDR3 loop: CASSVPKGAGELFF. CDR3 nucleotides: TGTGCCAGCAGCGTACCCAAGGGGGCCGGGGAGCTGTTTTTT.

The chain links TRBV7-3 to TRBJ2-1, with TRBD2 matching over 9 bases. The V gene end was trimmed by 1 base and the J gene end by 7 bases; junction bases not matched to a gene: 5. Looked up from germline, CDR1 is SGHTA and CDR2 is FQGTGA. The CDR3 is made up of 15 amino acids. CDR3 protein: CASSLKGTSLNEQFF. CDR3 nucleotides: TGTGCCAGCAGCTTAAAAGGGACTAGCCTTAATGAGCAGTTCTTC.

This rearrangement joins TRBV4-1 to TRBJ1-4; the match to TRBD1 covers 7 bases. Losses at the gene ends were 2 bases for V and 5 bases for J; bases not matched to a gene: 8. Germline CDR1 MGHRA, CDR2 YSYEKL. The CDR3 extends over 16 amino acids. As DNA, the CDR3 is TGCGCCAGCAGCCAACTAACGACAGGGAAAAATGAAAAACTGTTTTTT. Its protein is CASSQLTTGKNEKLFF.

This sequence joins TRBV6-1 and TRBJ2-3; 11 bases are a match to TRBD2. The V gene end was trimmed by 6 bases and the J gene end by 8 bases; junction bases not matched to a gene: 7. The CDR3 extends over 14 amino acids. Germline-derived CDR1 and CDR2 are MNHNS and SASEGT. CDR3: CASRIAGGRGTQYF. CDR3 nucleotides: TGTGCCAGCAGGATAGCGGGGGGGCGGGGTACGCAGTATTTT.

Points on this clone: A junction end diverges from the germline sequence, so it may reflect a read error. The CDR3 spells CASSTRLGTEAFF. The DNA of the CDR3 is TGCGCCAGCAGCACCCGCCTGGGGACTGAAGCCTTCTTT. The chain employs TRBV4-1 and TRBJ1-1; TRBD1 is a possible D gene (5 bases). This CDR3 has 13 amino acids. Germline loops: CDR1 MGHRA, CDR2 YSYEKL.

The V call is TRBV29-1, the J call TRBJ2-2, with 8 bases identical to TRBD2. This CDR3 is built from 15 residues. Germline V gives CDR1 SQVTM, CDR2 ANQGSEA. V gave up 4 bases and J gave up 2 bases; unmatched junction bases: 6. CDR3 DNA sequence: TGCAGCGTTGTCGTCGGGGGGGTTAACACCGGGGAGCTGTTTTTT. This sequence encodes CSVVVGGVNTGELFF.

This chain joins TRBV7-2 and TRBJ1-1; D uncertain. Germline values: CDR1 SGHTA, CDR2 FQGNSA. The ends were cut back, 3 bases at V and 8 bases at J, with 16 bases in the middle. The CDR3 consists of 14 residues. This chain's CDR3 is CASSLARRVMEAFF. CDR3 nucleotide sequence: TGTGCCAGCAGCTTGGCGAGGAGGGTGATGGAAGCTTTCTTT.

This clone was seen only a few times. The V and J genes are TRBV5-4 and TRBJ2-7; D perhaps matches TRBD2 (6 bases). Germline loops: CDR1 SGHNT, CDR2 YYREEE (reference sequence). CDR3 length: 15 amino acids. The V end lost 4 bases, the J end lost 5 bases, and 19 bases lay between the germline ends. The CDR3 sequence is CASSHKGRYLNEQYF. DNA for the CDR3: TGTGCCAGCAGCCATAAGGGGAGGTACCTAAACGAGCAGTACTTC.

This chain connects TRBV5-4 to TRBJ2-1, with TRBD2 matching 11 bases. Looked up from germline, CDR1 is SGHNT and CDR2 is YYREEE (reference sequence). The ends lost 0 bases at V and 2 bases at J; junction bases unmatched: 7. CDR3 length: 18 amino acids. This CDR3 is CASSLALTSGNPYNEQFF. Here the CDR3 DNA reads TGTGCCAGCAGCTTGGCCCTGACTAGCGGGAACCCCTACAATGAGCAGTTCTTC.